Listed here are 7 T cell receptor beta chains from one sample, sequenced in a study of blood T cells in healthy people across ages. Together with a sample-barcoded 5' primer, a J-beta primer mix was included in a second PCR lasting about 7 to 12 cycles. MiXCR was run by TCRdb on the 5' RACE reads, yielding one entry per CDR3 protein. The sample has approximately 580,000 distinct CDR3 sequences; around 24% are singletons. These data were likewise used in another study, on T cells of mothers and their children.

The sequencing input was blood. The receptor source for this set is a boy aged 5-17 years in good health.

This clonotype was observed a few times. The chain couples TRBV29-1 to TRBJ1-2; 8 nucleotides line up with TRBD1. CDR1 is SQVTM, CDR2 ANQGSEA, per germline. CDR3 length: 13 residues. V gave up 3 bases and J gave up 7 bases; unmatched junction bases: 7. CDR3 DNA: TGCAGCGTTGACGACAGGGGAAGCTGTGGCTACACCTTC. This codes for CSVDDRGSCGYTF.

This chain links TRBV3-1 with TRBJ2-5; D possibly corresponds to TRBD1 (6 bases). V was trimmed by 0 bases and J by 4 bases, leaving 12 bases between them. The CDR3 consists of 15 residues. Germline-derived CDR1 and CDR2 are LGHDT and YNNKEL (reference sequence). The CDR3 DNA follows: TGTGCCAGCAGCCAAGACGGTCAGGGGTCAGAGACCCAGTACTTC. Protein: CASSQDGQGSETQYF.

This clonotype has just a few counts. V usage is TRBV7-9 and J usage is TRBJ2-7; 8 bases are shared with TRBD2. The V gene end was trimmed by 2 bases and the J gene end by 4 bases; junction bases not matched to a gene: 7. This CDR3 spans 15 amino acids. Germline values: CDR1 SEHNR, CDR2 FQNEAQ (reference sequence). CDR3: CASSLTTVAGYEQYF. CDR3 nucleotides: TGTGCCAGCAGCTTAACGACCGTAGCGGGGTACGAGCAGTACTTC.

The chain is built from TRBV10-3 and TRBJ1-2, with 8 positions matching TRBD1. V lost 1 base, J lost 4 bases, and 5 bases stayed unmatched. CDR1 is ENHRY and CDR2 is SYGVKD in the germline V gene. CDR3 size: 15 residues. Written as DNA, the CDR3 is TGTGCCATCAGTGAGTACGGACAGGGTGTCTATGGCTACACCTTC. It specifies CAISEYGQGVYGYTF.

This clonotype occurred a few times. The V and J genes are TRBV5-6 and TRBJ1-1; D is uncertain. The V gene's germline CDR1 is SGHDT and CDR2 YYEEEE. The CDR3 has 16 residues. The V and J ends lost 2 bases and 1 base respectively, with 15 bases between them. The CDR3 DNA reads TGTGCCAGCAGCTTTGATACAGTGACTACGAACACTGAAGCTTTCTTT. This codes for CASSFDTVTTNTEAFF. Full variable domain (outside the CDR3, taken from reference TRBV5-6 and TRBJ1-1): DAGVTQSPTHLIKTRGQQVTLRCSPKSGHDTVSWYQQALGQGPQFIFQYYEEEERQRGNFPDRFSGHQFPNYSSELNVNALLLGDSALYLCASSFDTVTTNTEAFFGQGTRLTVV.

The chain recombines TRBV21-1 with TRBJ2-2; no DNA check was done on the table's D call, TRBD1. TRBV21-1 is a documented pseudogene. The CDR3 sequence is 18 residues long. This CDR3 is CASSNPPGQEVGTGELFF. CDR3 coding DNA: TGTGCCAGCAGCAACCCCCCCGGGCAGGAGGTCGGCACCGGGGAGCTGTTTTTT.

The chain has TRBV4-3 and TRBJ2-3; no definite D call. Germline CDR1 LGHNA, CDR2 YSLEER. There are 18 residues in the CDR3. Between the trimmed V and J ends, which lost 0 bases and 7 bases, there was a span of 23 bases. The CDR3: CASSQDLVSGRKGNTQYF. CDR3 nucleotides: TGCGCCAGCAGCCAAGATTTAGTTTCCGGCAGGAAGGGAAATACGCAGTATTTT.